This passage covers 30 T cell receptor beta chains from one sample sequenced in a study of regulatory T cells in long-lasting Graves disease. Construction of the TCR beta libraries employed iRepertoire HTBI primers in conjunction with Arm-PCR of CDR3 regions. A single record per CDR3 protein comes from TCRdb applying MiXCR to the multiplex PCR reads. The sample yields 250,000 to 300,000 distinct CDR3 sequences, 22% seen once. Documented time point: persistent/refractory GD, antithyroid drugs over 5 years with positive TRAb. The TCR library was prepared using RNA isolated from PBMCs. Sample: peripheral blood mononuclear cells (PBMCs), taken when the disease was refractory, from a patient treated with antithyroid drugs. The receptor source for this set is a female donor with Graves disease.

This clonotype showed up just a few times. The V and J genes are TRBV6-5 and TRBJ2-5, with a possible D match to TRBD1 (7 bases). The germline V and J ends were trimmed by 4 bases and 2 bases, with 11 bases remaining between them. Germline V gene sequence: CDR1 MNHEY, CDR2 SVGAGI. The length of the CDR3 is 14 residues. CDR3 bases: TGTGCCAGCAGTTGGGACAGCGGGCAAGAGACCCAGTACTTC. Translation gives CASSWDSGQETQYF.

The J gene is TRBJ2-1, the V gene TRBV7-2, with D hard to call. Germline CDR1 is SGHTA and CDR2 is FQGNSA. The ends were cut back, 2 bases at V and 5 bases at J, with 4 bases in the middle. The CDR3 has 12 residues. The CDR3 loop is CASSLQNNEQFF. The CDR3 DNA is TGTGCCAGCAGCTTACAGAACAATGAGCAGTTCTTC.

The rearrangement uses TRBV20-1 and TRBJ2-7; no clear D gene. Germline V lookup: CDR1 DFQATT, CDR2 SNEGSKA (reference sequence). This CDR3 has 15 amino acids. The V end was cut by 6 bases, the J end by 7 bases, with 25 bases between. The CDR3 DNA reads TGCAGTGCCAGATTTTTTCACGGAGCTGTATGGGAGCAGTACTTC. Protein sequence: CSARFFHGAVWEQYF.

Many counts were recorded for this clonotype. This chain connects TRBV12-3 or TRBV12-4 to TRBJ2-2; 7 bases fit TRBD2. This CDR3 contains 19 residues. V lost 4 bases, J lost 5 bases, and 19 bases stayed unmatched. In DNA, the CDR3 is TGTGCCAGCAGTTCCCGCCCATTACTAGCGAGGATGAGGACCGGGGAGCTGTTTTTT. Protein sequence: CASSSRPLLARMRTGELFF.

The V gene is TRBV9, the J gene TRBJ2-2; TRBD1 matches 8 bases. The V gene's germline CDR1 is SGDLS and CDR2 YYNGEE. V lost 0 bases to trimming and J lost 3 bases; unmatched junction nucleotides: 4. The CDR3 sequence is 16 residues long. CDR3 in amino acids: CASSVELDRDTGELFF. CDR3 coding DNA: TGTGCCAGCAGCGTAGAGTTGGACAGGGACACCGGGGAGCTGTTTTTT. Variable domain in full (rest from reference TRBV9 and TRBJ2-2): DSGVTQTPKHLITATGQRVTLRCSPRSGDLSVYWYQQSLDQGLQFLIQYYNGEERAKGNILERFSAQQFPDLHSELNLSSLELGDSALYFCASSVELDRDTGELFFGEGSRLTVL.

The J gene is TRBJ2-7, the V gene TRBV9; TRBD2 is a possible D gene (5 bases). CDR3 size: 15 residues. V shed 0 bases and J shed 0 bases, with 10 bases lying between them. Germline-derived CDR1 and CDR2 are SGDLS and YYNGEE. Here the CDR3 reads CASSVGPAGSYEQYF. The CDR3 DNA is TGTGCCAGCAGCGTAGGCCCCGCGGGCTCCTACGAGCAGTACTTC. Looking up the rest from reference TRBV9 and TRBJ2-7 gives the full variable domain: DSGVTQTPKHLITATGQRVTLRCSPRSGDLSVYWYQQSLDQGLQFLIQYYNGEERAKGNILERFSAQQFPDLHSELNLSSLELGDSALYFCASSVGPAGSYEQYFGPGTRLTVT.

The rearrangement links TRBV4-1 to TRBJ2-5, with 8 bases matching TRBD2. Losses at the gene ends were 8 bases for V and 2 bases for J; bases not matched to a gene: 4. There are 13 residues in the CDR3. Germline V gene sequence: CDR1 MGHRA, CDR2 YSYEKL. Here the CDR3 DNA reads TGCGCCAGCGCATTAGCGGGACAAGAGACCCAGTACTTC. Encoded protein: CASALAGQETQYF.

V is TRBV5-4 and J is TRBJ2-5, with 10 nucleotides matching TRBD2. Germline V gene lookup returns CDR1 SGHNT and CDR2 YYREEE (reference sequence). With 0 bases clipped from V and 5 bases from J, the junction kept 10 bases outside the gene matches. There are 17 residues in the CDR3. The CDR3 bases are TGTGCCAGCAGCTTGGCCCCTAGCGGGAGCTTGCGTGAGACCCAGTACTTC. Translating gives CASSLAPSGSLRETQYF.

The genes are TRBV29-1 and TRBJ1-2; tentative D call: TRBD1 (5 bases). Germline lookup yields CDR1 SQVTM and CDR2 ANQGSEA. CDR3 length: 13 residues. Between the trimmed V and J ends, which lost 6 bases and 5 bases, there was a span of 16 bases. The DNA for the CDR3 is TGCAGCGTGGTAAAAGACAGAGGATATGGCTACACCTTC. Encoded protein: CSVVKDRGYGYTF.

This clonotype was counted many times. The V gene is TRBV7-2, the J gene TRBJ2-7, with 13 positions matching TRBD2. Germline CDR1 reads SGHTA; CDR2 reads FQGNSA. Unmatched junction bases numbered 7, after V lost 5 bases and J lost 6 bases. The CDR3 contains 15 residues. The CDR3 DNA is TGTGCCAGCAGCCTTACCGGGACTAGCGGGACCGAGCAGTACTTC. This gives the protein CASSLTGTSGTEQYF. Supplemented by reference TRBV7-2 and TRBJ2-7, the full variable domain reads GAGVSQSPSNKVTEKGKDVELRCDPISGHTALYWYRQSLGQGLEFLIYFQGNSAPDKSGLPSDRFSAERTGGSVSTLTIQRTQQEDSAVYLCASSLTGTSGTEQYFGPGTRLTVT.

The chain recombines TRBV20-1 with TRBJ2-1, with D possibly being TRBD2 (5 bases). Germline V CDR1 and CDR2: DFQATT, SNEGSKA (reference sequence). The germline V and J ends were trimmed by 6 bases and 7 bases, with 10 bases remaining between them. This CDR3 spans 11 amino acids. CDR3 sequence (DNA): TGCAGTGCCTTCCTAGCTAATGAGCAGTTCTTC. It encodes CSAFLANEQFF.

The chain couples TRBV6-2 or TRBV6-3 to TRBJ2-1; the D gene could be TRBD1 or TRBD2 (5 bases each). Looked up from germline, CDR1 is MNHEY and CDR2 is SVGEGT. The CDR3 totals 14 residues. The V and J ends lost 3 bases and 4 bases respectively, with 10 bases between them. The DNA of the CDR3 is TGTGCCAGCAGTTATCTAGAGGGGTACAATGAGCAGTTCTTC. Protein: CASSYLEGYNEQFF.

In this sample, this clonotype turned up many times. The chain uses TRBV5-5 and TRBJ2-7, with TRBD1 matching 7 bases. Germline assignment: CDR1 SGHKS and CDR2 YYEKEE (reference sequence). The trim removed 2 bases at V and 5 bases at J, leaving 7 bases unmatched. The CDR3 length is 14 residues. DNA for the CDR3: TGTGCCAGCAGCTTTAAAGACAGGGTCCACGAGCAGTACTTC. Residues: CASSFKDRVHEQYF.

The CDR3 DNA follows: TGTGCCAGCAGAGAGGCCCGGGAAACTAGCACAGATACGCAGTATTTT. It codes for CASREARETSTDTQYF. This rearrangement joins TRBV2 to TRBJ2-3, with a possible D match to TRBD2 (5 bases). This CDR3 region has 16 residues. V was shortened by 6 bases and J by 0 bases, with 16 bases between the two germline ends. Germline-derived CDR1 and CDR2 are SNHLY and FYNNEI.

J is TRBJ2-5 and V is TRBV20-1; 11 bases are a match to TRBD2. This CDR3 has 13 amino acids. Per the germline V gene, CDR1 is DFQATT and CDR2 is SNEGSKA (reference sequence). Trimming took 6 bases from V and 9 from J; bases not matched to a gene: 9. In DNA form, the CDR3 reads TGCAGTGCCCGTTTTAGCGGGAGGGAGGCCCAGTACTTC. Encoded protein: CSARFSGREAQYF.

Ten or more counts support this clonotype. V usage is TRBV30 and J usage is TRBJ1-2; D remains ambiguous. Looked up from germline, CDR1 is GTSNPN and CDR2 is SVGIG (reference sequence). V was cut by 3 bases and J by 5 bases, with 7 bases left in between. This CDR3 has 11 residues. The CDR3 region has the DNA TGTGCCTGGAGCCCACTTTATGGCTACACCTTC. Amino acid sequence: CAWSPLYGYTF.

A word on this clonotype: The junction differs from germline at one of its ends, possibly a read error. The rearrangement uses TRBV12-3 or TRBV12-4 and TRBJ2-7, with TRBD2 matching 10 bases. The CDR3 consists of 14 residues. The CDR3 coding sequence is TGTGCCAGCAGTTGGACTAGCGGCTCCTACAAGCAGTACTTC. Amino acid sequence: CASSWTSGSYKQYF.

This clonotype was observed at least ten times. CDR3 bases: TGTGCCAGCCTGACCACCCGGTCCCAAGAGACCCAGTACTTC. The encoded protein is CASLTTRSQETQYF. The chain carries TRBV28 and TRBJ2-5; D is uncertain. V lost 8 bases to trimming and J lost 1 base, with 14 bases between them. CDR1 MDHEN and CDR2 SYDVKM come from the germline V gene. This CDR3 has 14 residues. Full variable domain (remainder filled in from reference TRBV28 and TRBJ2-5): DVKVTQSSRYLVKRTGEKVFLECVQDMDHENMFWYRQDPGLGLRLIYFSYDVKMKEKGDIPEGYSVSREKKERFSLILESASTNQTSMYLCASLTTRSQETQYFGPGTRLLVL.

The CDR3 DNA follows: TGCGCCAGCAGCCCTTGGACAGGGACCGTGGAGACCCAGTACTTC. Its protein is CASSPWTGTVETQYF. This rearrangement joins TRBV4-1 to TRBJ2-5; TRBD1 aligns across 8 bases. Germline CDR1 reads MGHRA; CDR2 reads YSYEKL. V lost 4 bases, J lost 5 bases, and 9 bases stayed unmatched. This CDR3 has 15 residues.

This clonotype was detected ten times or more. Its ends do not fully match the called genes, so a read error is possible. The chain combines TRBV20-1 with TRBJ1-2; D is undetermined. The CDR3 loop spans 8 amino acids. Germline lookup yields CDR1 DFQATT and CDR2 SNEGSKA (reference sequence). In DNA form, the CDR3 reads TGCAGTACATCTAGGGTTTCCTTC. Its protein product is CSTSRVSF.

This clonotype was found many times. The V call is TRBV12-3 or TRBV12-4, the J call TRBJ1-6; unclear D gene. V was shortened by 5 bases and J by 10 bases, with 12 bases between the two germline ends. The CDR3 length is 13 residues. The CDR3 protein is CASSQDFGSPLHF. In DNA form, the CDR3 reads TGTGCCAGCAGTCAGGACTTTGGGTCACCCCTCCACTTT.

In this sample, this clonotype turned up a few times. The gene calls are TRBV7-9 and TRBJ2-2; D could derive from TRBD1 or TRBD2 (6 bases each). V was trimmed by 11 bases and J by 6 bases, leaving 13 bases between them. CDR3 length equals 12 residues. The germline gives CDR1 SEHNR, CDR2 FQNEAQ (reference sequence). CDR3 in DNA: TGTGCCCAAAGGAGGGGGGCCGGGGAGCTGTTTTTT. It translates to CAQRRGAGELFF.

Only a few counts were recorded for this clonotype. The chain employs TRBV4-3 and TRBJ1-2, with 8 bases aligning to TRBD1. CDR3 length: 16 residues. Germline V gives CDR1 LGHNA, CDR2 YSLEER. J was trimmed by 5 bases and V by 2 bases; bases with no gene match: 10. This chain's CDR3 is CASSQQQDRVGYGYTF. For the CDR3, the DNA is TGCGCCAGCAGCCAACAACAGGACAGGGTTGGATATGGCTACACCTTC.

This clonotype was recorded once. This chain uses TRBV13 with TRBJ2-7; TRBD1 matches 12 bases. Germline-derived CDR1 and CDR2 are PRHDT and FYEKMQ (reference sequence). The junction had 4 bases not matched to a gene; V was cut back by 3 bases and J by 4 bases. The CDR3 is made up of 15 amino acids. CDR3 in amino acids: CASSLGQGALYEQYF. CDR3 nucleotides: TGTGCCAGCAGCTTGGGACAGGGGGCTCTATACGAGCAGTACTTC.

The chain recombines TRBV30 with TRBJ2-7; D remains ambiguous. This CDR3 comprises 14 residues. V was clipped by 7 bases and J by 5 bases, with 21 bases between them. From germline, CDR1 is GTSNPN and CDR2 SVGIG (reference sequence). The CDR3: CASSPDPPGNEQYF. The CDR3 DNA reads TGTGCCTCCTCACCGGACCCGCCCGGAAACGAGCAGTACTTC.

This chain links TRBV27 with TRBJ2-7; the match to TRBD2 covers 10 bases. CDR3 length: 14 amino acids. Unmatched junction bases numbered 8, after V lost 8 bases and J lost 4 bases. Per the germline V gene, CDR1 is MNHEY and CDR2 is SMNVEV (reference sequence). CDR3 in amino acids: CASGPSGGQYEQYF. The DNA for the CDR3 is TGTGCCAGCGGTCCTAGCGGGGGACAGTACGAGCAGTACTTC.

The chain recombines TRBV30 with TRBJ2-6; D ambiguous. V gave up 0 bases and J gave up 3 bases, with 9 bases separating them. Germline loops: CDR1 GTSNPN, CDR2 SVGIG (reference sequence). This CDR3 contains 15 residues. As DNA, the CDR3 is TGTGCCTGGAGTGTACAACTGTTTGGGGCCAACGTCCTGACTTTC. It translates to CAWSVQLFGANVLTF.

This clonotype was counted only a few times. The chain recombines TRBV20-1 with TRBJ2-5; D gene uncertain. CDR3 length equals 15 residues. Germline V lookup: CDR1 DFQATT, CDR2 SNEGSKA (reference sequence). The V end lost 0 bases, the J end lost 7 bases, and 18 bases lay between the germline ends. CDR3: CSARDSWASVGTQYF. The CDR3 bases are TGCAGTGCTAGAGATTCTTGGGCGAGCGTCGGGACCCAGTACTTC.

This clonotype showed up just a few times. This chain links TRBV5-5 with TRBJ2-7, with 7 bases lining up with TRBD2. There are 16 residues in the CDR3. Germline V gives CDR1 SGHKS, CDR2 YYEKEE (reference sequence). V lost 6 bases to trimming and J lost 2 bases; unmatched junction nucleotides: 14. CDR3 sequence: CASTTTELAVPYEQYF. The CDR3 DNA is TGTGCCAGCACCACCACCGAGCTAGCGGTCCCCTACGAGCAGTACTTC.

This clonotype was seen repeatedly, ten times or more. The chain carries TRBV7-8 and TRBJ1-5, with D possibly matching TRBD1 (5 bases). The V and J ends lost 3 bases and 2 bases respectively, with 11 bases between them. Germline V gene sequence: CDR1 SGHVS, CDR2 FQNEAQ. The CDR3 is 15 residues long. The DNA of the CDR3 is TGTGCCAGCAGCTTGAGAGGGGACGGCAATCAGCCCCAGCATTTT. Protein: CASSLRGDGNQPQHF.